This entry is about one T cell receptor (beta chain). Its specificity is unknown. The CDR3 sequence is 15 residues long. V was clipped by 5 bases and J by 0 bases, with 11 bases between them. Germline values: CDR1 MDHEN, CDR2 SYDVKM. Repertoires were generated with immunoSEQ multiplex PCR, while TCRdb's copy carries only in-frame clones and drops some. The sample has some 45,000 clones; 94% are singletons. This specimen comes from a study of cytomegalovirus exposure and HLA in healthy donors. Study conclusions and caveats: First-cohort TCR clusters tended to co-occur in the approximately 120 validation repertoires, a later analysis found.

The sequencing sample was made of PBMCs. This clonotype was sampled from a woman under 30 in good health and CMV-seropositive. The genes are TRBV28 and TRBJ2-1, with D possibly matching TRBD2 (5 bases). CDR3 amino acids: CASSPPGSSYNEQFF. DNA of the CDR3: TGTGCCAGCAGTCCTCCGGGGAGCTCCTACAATGAGCAGTTCTTC.